This TCR beta chain was retrieved from a study of beta chain features in type 1 diabetes listed by TCRdb under 2018. In the study overall: No differences in mean age, gender distribution, total cell number or subset yield were found between patients and healthy donors. Across all samples, around 99 million sorted cells were examined, and cell number per subset correlated strongly with RNA yield. The study compared TCRB repertoires of sorted circulating CD4+ T cell subsets between recently diagnosed type 1 diabetes patients and matched healthy donors. Whereas all 30 or so donors provided naive and central memory subsets, regulatory and stem cell-like memory subsets were isolated from just 8 patients and roughly 8 healthy donors. What the work shows at the level of the full study, not this receptor alone: Shorter templates might be favored by PCR, yet because patient and control samples were amplified and corrected together, any such skew would affect both groups equally. At VDJ recombination sites, patients with type 1 diabetes made fewer insertions and deleted more nucleotides, a pattern implying thymic rearrangement abnormalities. Because cDNA was sequenced instead of genomic DNA, highly expressing activated cells could be over-represented, though the groups showed no difference in activation or CD3 levels. In all four CD4+ subsets, TCRB CDR3 length was moderately but significantly shorter in type 1 diabetes patients. Because the HLA sub-analyses included only small numbers of individuals, any influence of HLA type on TCRB rearrangement was left unresolved. Naive, central memory and regulatory TCRB repertoires appeared more similar among patients than among healthy donors.

Each donor gave one peripheral blood draw, averaging approximately 120 mL, which was collected into heparinised tubes. Using a panel that included CD45RO, CCR7, CD25, CD127, CD95 and CD27, naive, central memory, regulatory and stem cell-like memory CD4+ T cells were sorted on a BD FACSAria II. A purity above 98% was achieved for all sorted populations. PBMCs were isolated immediately by Lymphoprep density gradient centrifugation and stained directly without culture. So that batch effects would be minimized, each experiment stained and sorted samples in pairs, pairing one healthy donor with one patient. On this clone: What this receptor recognizes is not known. Base qualities are missing; no much larger clone stands one base away.

According to the germline V gene, CDR1 reads LGHNA and CDR2 reads YSLEER. Taken from cysteine to phenylalanine, the CDR3 has 15 residues. Kept here is only the CDR3 DNA, which spans 45 bases and is read in frame from base 1. The germline ends are 16 bases apart after V is trimmed by 4 bases and J by 3 bases. The entire isolated RNA was reverse transcribed using the High Capacity cDNA Reverse Transcription Kit, and thus expressed TCRB transcripts were sequenced. Deep immunoSEQ sequencing was performed on naive, central memory and regulatory T cell samples, with an average of around 3.5 million total reads per sample. Sorted cells were lysed in RLT buffer, and RNA was extracted using DNase-treated RNeasy Micro or Mini kits according to cell number. To prevent cross-contamination, every cell subset was processed on its own, while patient and healthy donor samples were processed together. Using the immunoSEQ multiplex PCR, TCRB sequences were amplified from cDNA into 87-bp fragments spanning the CDR3 region. Amplicons were sequenced on the Illumina HiSeq platform. Concerning the study's data processing: PCR bias was corrected computationally using synthetic template baselines, and reads within Hamming distance 2 were collapsed, with unmergeable singletons discarded. By aligning reads against IMGT, V, D and J genes, CDR3 length, and insertions or deletions at six rearrangement sites were assigned. Within each subset, clonotype counts were normalized to the number of sorted cells before true diversity and Gini coefficients were calculated with the tcR R package. Repertoire sharing was quantified using the overlap coefficient calculated on TCRB nucleotide sequences. As a proxy for the pre-selection repertoire, out-of-frame TCRB sequences from naive cells were analyzed. Sourced from immuneACCESS, this table was stored by TCRdb with only in-frame sequences that have V and J called. A share of the clones is absent; for the studies checked, an unresolved V gene accounts for under half, and the remainder has no known explanation. V, J and clone size were drawn from that table, and D and trimming were deduced from the DNA. Present in this sample are around 650,000 clones, around 12% of which were seen just once. The ten most abundant clones make up over 0.1% of the sample.

Sequencing used naive CD4+ T cells from blood. The cell subset or site label corresponds to: true naive CD4+ T cells. The sequence came from a man in his thirties or forties with type 1 diabetes. The chain is encoded by TRBV4-3 joined to TRBJ2-7, with no D gene named confidently. The DNA reads as follows: TGCGCCAGCAGCCGATCGAACAGTGCCAGCTACGAGCAGTACTTC. This gives the protein CASSRSNSASYEQYF.